This TCR beta chain was found in a study of blood T cell repertoires in COVID-19. TCRdb keeps only in-frame clones here, not all; method: immunoSEQ multiplex PCR. The sample holds about 180,000 clones; 70% to 90% are singletons and the top ten take 5.5% to 7%. This clonotype originated in a man aged 50-59 years with active or convalescent COVID-19. The sample comprised peripheral blood.

This CDR3 is CASSQSTGELFF. The CDR3 coding sequence is TGCGCCAGCAGCCAGTCGACCGGGGAGCTGTTTTTT. The genes are TRBV5-1 and TRBJ2-2; the D is unclear. With 4 bases removed from V and 5 bases from J, the gap between germline ends came to 6 bases. The CDR3 covers 12 residues. Germline V lookup: CDR1 SGHRS, CDR2 YFSETQ.